The 23 T cell receptor beta chains in this list originate from one sample, sequenced in a study of spatial heterogeneity in lung cancer. This sample's time point: sample taken at primary tumor resection. Using its own MiXCR run on the 5' RACE reads, TCRdb lists one record per CDR3 protein. The sample records about 92,000 distinct CDR3 sequences, roughly 12% being singletons. The sequenced sample was PBMCs, obtained at surgery. These receptors came from a male donor with early-stage non-small cell lung cancer.

This clonotype has just one count. The V call is TRBV29-1, the J call TRBJ2-2, with unresolved D. Between the trimmed V and J ends, which lost 0 bases and 5 bases, there was a span of 4 bases. The CDR3 length is 12 residues. Germline CDR1 is SQVTM and CDR2 is ANQGSEA. This CDR3 reads CSVEDGTGELFF. CDR3 bases: TGCAGCGTTGAAGATGGTACCGGGGAGCTGTTTTTT.

CDR3 loop: CASSRDRRPNTEAFF. The CDR3 bases are TGTGCCAGCAGTAGGGACCGCCGGCCGAACACTGAAGCTTTCTTT. The chain joins TRBV7-6 to TRBJ1-1, with D possibly TRBD1 on 5 matching bases. Per germline, CDR1 SGHVS and CDR2 FNYEAQ. The CDR3 consists of 15 residues. The germline V and J ends were trimmed by 6 bases and 1 base, with 15 bases remaining between them. The whole variable domain, remainder taken from reference TRBV7-6 and TRBJ1-1, is GAGVSQSPRYKVTKRGQDVALRCDPISGHVSLYWYRQALGQGPEFLTYFNYEAQQDKSGLPNDRFSAERPEGSISTLTIQRTEQRDSAMYRCASSRDRRPNTEAFFGQGTRLTVV.

This clonotype has just a few counts. CDR3 in amino acids: CSVERVGEAFF. The CDR3, as DNA: TGCAGCGTTGAGCGGGTAGGTGAAGCTTTCTTT. The chain uses TRBV29-1 and TRBJ1-1; D is unresolved. The germline V gene has CDR1 SQVTM and CDR2 ANQGSEA. V lost 3 bases to trimming and J lost 7 bases, with 9 bases between them. CDR3 size: 11 residues.

The V call is TRBV12-3 or TRBV12-4, the J call TRBJ2-3, with D possibly TRBD1 on 5 matching bases. The CDR3 consists of 13 residues. V was trimmed by 3 bases and J by 4 bases, leaving 8 bases between them. Here the CDR3 DNA reads TGTGCCAGCAGTTTTGAAGGGGCAGATACGCAGTATTTT. Its translation is CASSFEGADTQYF.

This clonotype was counted a few times. V usage is TRBV19 and J usage is TRBJ2-6; TRBD2 agrees at 12 bases. This CDR3 has 18 residues. The junction had 6 bases not matched to a gene; V was cut back by 5 bases and J by 1 base. The germline V gene has CDR1 LNHDA and CDR2 SQIVND (reference sequence). The CDR3 region is CASSEGLAGLSGANVLTF. The CDR3 nucleotides read TGTGCCAGTAGTGAGGGACTAGCGGGCTTATCTGGGGCCAACGTCCTGACTTTC.

This clonotype showed up many times. This chain links TRBV6-2 or TRBV6-3 with TRBJ2-5; 9 bases map to TRBD2. The CDR3 sequence is 16 residues long. The germline gives CDR1 MNHEY, CDR2 SVGEGT. V shed 2 bases, J shed 5 bases, and the junction held 9 bases outside the gene matches. In DNA, the CDR3 is TGTGCCAGCAGTTACGGCCAAGCGGGAGGTCGTGAGACCCAGTACTTC. This sequence encodes CASSYGQAGGRETQYF.

This clonotype showed up many times. The chain has TRBV14 and TRBJ2-1; tentatively, D is TRBD2 (5 bases). With 1 base removed from V and 8 bases from J, the gap between germline ends came to 12 bases. The CDR3 length is 14 residues. Germline V lookup: CDR1 SGHDN, CDR2 FVKESK. In DNA form, the CDR3 reads TGTGCCAGCAGCCAAGTCGGGGTTTTAGATGAGCAGTTCTTC. This encodes CASSQVGVLDEQFF. The full variable domain, completed using reference TRBV14 and TRBJ2-1, is EAGVTQFPSHSVIEKGQTVTLRCDPISGHDNLYWYRRVMGKEIKFLLHFVKESKQDESGMPNNRFLAERTGGTYSTLKVQPAELEDSGVYFCASSQVGVLDEQFFGPGTRLTVL.

J is TRBJ2-7 and V is TRBV4-3; TRBD2 might be the D (5 bases). Trimming left V 5 bases short and J 6 bases short, with 20 bases between. The germline gives CDR1 LGHNA, CDR2 YSLEER. This CDR3 contains 15 residues. CDR3 sequence reads: CASSGEAAAFAEQYF. CDR3 nucleotide sequence: TGCGCCAGCAGCGGAGAAGCAGCGGCCTTCGCCGAGCAGTACTTC.

Only a few counts were recorded for this clonotype. This sequence joins TRBV28 and TRBJ2-3, with TRBD2 matching over 10 bases. Trimming at V came to 9 bases and at J to 6 bases, leaving 9 bases not matched to a gene. The germline gives CDR1 MDHEN, CDR2 SYDVKM. The CDR3 length is 14 residues. DNA of the CDR3: TGTGCCAGTTTGTCTAGCGGGAGCCCCGATACGCAGTATTTT. The encoded protein is CASLSSGSPDTQYF. The entire variable domain, with the rest obtained from reference TRBV28 and TRBJ2-3, is as follows: DVKVTQSSRYLVKRTGEKVFLECVQDMDHENMFWYRQDPGLGLRLIYFSYDVKMKEKGDIPEGYSVSREKKERFSLILESASTNQTSMYLCASLSSGSPDTQYFGPGTRLTVL.

The chain links TRBV6-6 to TRBJ1-2, with 9 bases fitting TRBD1. Germline assignment: CDR1 MNHNY and CDR2 SVGAGI (reference sequence). This CDR3 region has 17 residues. The junction had 9 bases not matched to a gene; V was cut back by 0 bases and J by 4 bases. In DNA, the CDR3 is TGTGCCAGCAGTTACTCAAACCCCGGGACAGGGTCCTATGGCTACACCTTC. Translating gives CASSYSNPGTGSYGYTF.

This chain joins TRBV4-3 and TRBJ2-7, with D unclear. The CDR3 covers 14 residues. The germline CDR1 and CDR2 sequences are LGHNA and YSLEER. V lost 3 bases and J 5 bases, leaving 14 bases between the germline ends. This CDR3 is CASSQDRVGNEQYF. The CDR3 DNA follows: TGCGCCAGCAGCCAGGACCGAGTAGGGAACGAGCAGTACTTC.

V usage is TRBV20-1 and J usage is TRBJ2-7; 10 nucleotides match TRBD2. This CDR3 comprises 17 residues. V was clipped by 4 bases and J by 3 bases; unmatched bases: 15. Germline lookup yields CDR1 DFQATT and CDR2 SNEGSKA (reference sequence). This chain's CDR3 is CSAMVGVAGGINYEQYF. The CDR3 coding sequence is TGCAGTGCTATGGTTGGAGTAGCGGGGGGTATTAACTACGAGCAGTACTTC.

This clonotype appeared many times. CDR3 nucleotide sequence: TGTGCCAGCAGCCGTGAGTCTAGCGGGGGTGAGCAGTTCTTC. Translating it yields CASSRESSGGEQFF. The V call is TRBV9, the J call TRBJ2-1; TRBD2 aligns across 10 bases. Trimming removed 4 bases from V and 9 bases from J; junction bases left unmatched: 7. The CDR3 contains 14 residues. Germline-derived CDR1 and CDR2 are SGDLS and YYNGEE.

This clonotype turned up a few times. The chain carries TRBV7-2 and TRBJ2-5; D is unclear. Looked up from germline, CDR1 is SGHTA and CDR2 is FQGNSA. Trimming shortened V by 3 bases and J by 0 bases, and 5 bases separated the two germline ends. CDR3 length: 13 amino acids. CDR3 region: CASSFPHQETQYF. CDR3 sequence (DNA): TGTGCCAGCAGCTTTCCCCACCAAGAGACCCAGTACTTC.

In this sample, this clonotype turned up a few times. The V and J genes are TRBV12-3 or TRBV12-4 and TRBJ1-1, with 7 bases lining up with TRBD1. With V trimmed by 5 bases and J by 7 bases, 4 bases remained unmatched. The CDR3 is 12 residues long. For the CDR3, the DNA is TGTGCCAGCAGTAACAGGGGTGGTGAAGCTTTCTTT. Its translation is CASSNRGGEAFF.

Written as DNA, the CDR3 is TGCGCCAGCAGCTTGGGCGGGGGCCCAGATACGCAGTATTTT. This gives the protein CASSLGGGPDTQYF. The chain links TRBV5-1 to TRBJ2-3; a weak D match, TRBD2 (7 bases). CDR1 and CDR2 from the germline V gene are SGHRS and YFSETQ. Trimming pared 0 bases from V and 4 bases from J, leaving 9 bases between. This CDR3 has 14 residues.

V gene TRBV10-2 combines with J gene TRBJ2-2, with TRBD2 matching over 8 bases. CDR1 WSHSY and CDR2 SAAADI come from the germline V gene. The CDR3 runs 15 residues. V was pared by 5 bases and J by 10 bases, with 12 bases of the junction left unmatched. CDR3 bases: TGCGCCAGCAGTCCCCGGGGGGGATCCGGGGCGGAGCTGTTTTTT. It codes for CASSPRGGSGAELFF.

The chain links TRBV6-5 to TRBJ1-2; 7 nucleotides line up with TRBD1. V dropped 8 bases and J dropped 0; count of bases not matched to a gene: 3. CDR1 MNHEY and CDR2 SVGAGI come from the germline V gene. The CDR3 runs 13 residues. CDR3 in amino acids: CASGDRSNYGYTF. CDR3 in DNA: TGTGCCAGCGGGGACAGATCTAACTATGGCTACACCTTC.

This clonotype was seen only a few times. This chain uses TRBV28 with TRBJ1-5; D perhaps matches TRBD1 (5 bases). Germline V gives CDR1 MDHEN, CDR2 SYDVKM. CDR3 length: 17 amino acids. V lost 3 bases to trimming and J lost 0 bases, with 15 bases between them. The CDR3 spells CASSFLGQIYSNQPQHF. DNA of the CDR3: TGTGCCAGCAGTTTCTTGGGGCAGATCTATAGCAATCAGCCCCAGCATTTT. The full variable domain, in which reference TRBV28 and TRBJ1-5 provide the parts outside the CDR3, is DVKVTQSSRYLVKRTGEKVFLECVQDMDHENMFWYRQDPGLGLRLIYFSYDVKMKEKGDIPEGYSVSREKKERFSLILESASTNQTSMYLCASSFLGQIYSNQPQHFGDGTRLSIL.

This clonotype was seen more than once but under ten times. The gene calls are TRBV5-5 and TRBJ2-1, with TRBD1 identical over 9 bases. The CDR3 is 14 amino acids. J lost 6 bases, V lost 0 bases, and 1 base had no gene match. Germline lookup yields CDR1 SGHKS and CDR2 YYEKEE (reference sequence). This chain's CDR3 is CASSLATGGNEQFF. CDR3 coding DNA: TGTGCCAGCAGCTTGGCGACAGGGGGCAATGAGCAGTTCTTC.

The chain employs TRBV20-1 and TRBJ2-4, with 8 bases aligning to TRBD1. The CDR3 covers 14 residues. The J segment lost 1 base and the V segment lost 3 bases, leaving 2 bases of the junction unmatched. Germline values: CDR1 DFQATT, CDR2 SNEGSKA (reference sequence). CDR3 sequence: CSASQGAAKNIQYF. The DNA of the CDR3 is TGCAGTGCTAGTCAGGGGGCTGCCAAAAACATTCAGTACTTC.

This clonotype appeared a few times. V is TRBV6-2 or TRBV6-3 and J is TRBJ2-2; D gene unclear. V was pared by 0 bases and J by 2 bases, with 7 bases between. Germline CDR1 is MNHEY and CDR2 is SVGEGT. The CDR3 consists of 15 residues. The CDR3 loop is CASSYSPRNTGELFF. The CDR3 nucleotides read TGTGCCAGCAGTTACTCACCCAGAAACACCGGGGAGCTGTTTTTT.

J is TRBJ1-4 and V is TRBV27, with TRBD1 matching 8 bases. The germline gives CDR1 MNHEY, CDR2 SMNVEV (reference sequence). After removal of 3 bases from V and 7 bases from J, the junction contained 4 bases not matched to a gene. The CDR3 extends over 14 amino acids. CDR3 protein: CASSFSGGGEKLFF. The CDR3 nucleotides read TGTGCCAGCAGTTTTTCAGGGGGCGGTGAAAAACTGTTTTTT.